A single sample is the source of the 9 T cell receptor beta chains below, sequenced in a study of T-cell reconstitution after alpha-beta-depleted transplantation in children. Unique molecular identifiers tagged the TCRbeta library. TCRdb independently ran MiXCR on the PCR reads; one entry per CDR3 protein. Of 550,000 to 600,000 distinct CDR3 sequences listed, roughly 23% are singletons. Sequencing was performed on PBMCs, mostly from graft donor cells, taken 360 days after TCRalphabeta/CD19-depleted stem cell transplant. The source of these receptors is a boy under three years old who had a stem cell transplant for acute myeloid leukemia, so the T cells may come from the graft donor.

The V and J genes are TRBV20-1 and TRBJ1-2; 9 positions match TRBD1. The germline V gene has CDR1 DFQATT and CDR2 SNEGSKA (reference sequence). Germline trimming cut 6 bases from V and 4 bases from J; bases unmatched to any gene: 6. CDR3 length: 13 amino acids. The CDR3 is CSASDRGVYGYTF. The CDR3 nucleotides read TGCAGTGCCAGCGACAGGGGGGTCTATGGCTACACCTTC.

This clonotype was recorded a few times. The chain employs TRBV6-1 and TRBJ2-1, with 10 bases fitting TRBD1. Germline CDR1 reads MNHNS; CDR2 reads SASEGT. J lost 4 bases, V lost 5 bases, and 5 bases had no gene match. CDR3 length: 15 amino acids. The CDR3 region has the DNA TGTGCCAGCAGTCCGACAGGGGGCAATTACAATGAGCAGTTCTTC. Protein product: CASSPTGGNYNEQFF.

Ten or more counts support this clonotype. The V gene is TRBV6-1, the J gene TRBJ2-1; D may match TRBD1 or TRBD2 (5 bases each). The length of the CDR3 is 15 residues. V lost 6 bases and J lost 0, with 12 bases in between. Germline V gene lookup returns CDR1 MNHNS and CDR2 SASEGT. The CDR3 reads CASRRGASSYNEQFF. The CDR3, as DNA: TGTGCCAGCAGGAGAGGGGCTAGCTCCTACAATGAGCAGTTCTTC.

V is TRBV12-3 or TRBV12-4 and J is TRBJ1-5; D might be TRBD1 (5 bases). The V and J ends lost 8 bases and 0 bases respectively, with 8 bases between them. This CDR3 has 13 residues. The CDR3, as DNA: TGTGCCAGCGTAAGGGGTAGCAATCAGCCCCAGCATTTT. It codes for CASVRGSNQPQHF.

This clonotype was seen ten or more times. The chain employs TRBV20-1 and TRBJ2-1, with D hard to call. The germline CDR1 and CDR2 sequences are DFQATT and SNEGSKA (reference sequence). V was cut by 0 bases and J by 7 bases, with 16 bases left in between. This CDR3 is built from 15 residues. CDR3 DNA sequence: TGCAGTGCTAGAGATGTGGGTAGCCCGTGGAATGAGCAGTTCTTC. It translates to CSARDVGSPWNEQFF.

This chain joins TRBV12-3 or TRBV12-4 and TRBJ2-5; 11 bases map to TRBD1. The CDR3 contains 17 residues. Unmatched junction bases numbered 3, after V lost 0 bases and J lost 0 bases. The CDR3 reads CASSLAGTGGNQETQYF. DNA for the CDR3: TGTGCCAGCAGTTTAGCGGGGACAGGGGGAAACCAAGAGACCCAGTACTTC.

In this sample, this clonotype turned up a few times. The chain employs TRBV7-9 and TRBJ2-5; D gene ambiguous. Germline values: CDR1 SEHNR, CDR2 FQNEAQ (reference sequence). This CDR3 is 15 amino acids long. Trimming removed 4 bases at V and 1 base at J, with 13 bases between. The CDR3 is CASSSVTTPQETQYF. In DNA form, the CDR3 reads TGTGCCAGCAGCTCGGTGACAACACCCCAAGAGACCCAGTACTTC. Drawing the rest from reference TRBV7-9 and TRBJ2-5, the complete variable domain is DTGVSQNPRHKITKRGQNVTFRCDPISEHNRLYWYRQTLGQGPEFLTYFQNEAQLEKSRLLSDRFSAERPKGSFSTLEIQRTEQGDSAMYLCASSSVTTPQETQYFGPGTRLLVL.

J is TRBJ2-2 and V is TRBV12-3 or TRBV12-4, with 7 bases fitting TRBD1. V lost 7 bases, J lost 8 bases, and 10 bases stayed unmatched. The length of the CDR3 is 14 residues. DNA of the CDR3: TGTGCCAGCACCCACTGGACAGGAAGGGGGGAGCTGTTTTTT. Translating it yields CASTHWTGRGELFF.

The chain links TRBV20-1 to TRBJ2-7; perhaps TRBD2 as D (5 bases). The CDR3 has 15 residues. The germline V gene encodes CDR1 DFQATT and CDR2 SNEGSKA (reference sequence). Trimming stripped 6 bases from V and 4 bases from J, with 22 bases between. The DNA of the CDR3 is TGCAGTGCCGACTTACACTTACCCCGAGGGTACGAGCAGTACGTC. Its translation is CSADLHLPRGYEQYV.